This T cell receptor (beta chain) was identified during a study of T cell repertoires in cytomegalovirus infection. MiXCR, run by TCRdb on the reads, gives a single entry per CDR3 protein. The sample yields about 530,000 distinct CDR3 sequences, about a quarter seen once. The receptor was isolated from a human donor in good health (CMV status not recorded). Some clones in this sample may be carry-over from other donors' samples. Sequenced material: PBMCs.

As DNA, the CDR3 is TGTGCCAGCAGTTCCAACAGGCCCCTAAGCACAGATACGCAGTATTTT. Its protein is CASSSNRPLSTDTQYF. The V and J genes are TRBV27 and TRBJ2-3; D possibly corresponds to TRBD1 (5 bases). The CDR3 consists of 16 residues. CDR1 and CDR2 (germline): MNHEY, SMNVEV (reference sequence). The V and J ends lost 4 bases and 0 bases respectively, with 14 bases between them.